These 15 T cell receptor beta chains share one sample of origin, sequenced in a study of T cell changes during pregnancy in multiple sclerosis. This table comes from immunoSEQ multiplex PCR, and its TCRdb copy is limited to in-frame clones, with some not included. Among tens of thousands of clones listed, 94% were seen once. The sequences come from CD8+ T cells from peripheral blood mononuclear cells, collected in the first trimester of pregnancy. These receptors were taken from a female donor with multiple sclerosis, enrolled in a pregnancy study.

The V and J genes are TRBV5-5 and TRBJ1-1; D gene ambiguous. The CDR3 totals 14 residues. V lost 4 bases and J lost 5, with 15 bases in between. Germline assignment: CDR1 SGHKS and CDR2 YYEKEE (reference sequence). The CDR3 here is CASSLSWGGTEAFF. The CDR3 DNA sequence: TGTGCCAGCAGCCTTTCATGGGGAGGAACTGAAGCTTTCTTT.

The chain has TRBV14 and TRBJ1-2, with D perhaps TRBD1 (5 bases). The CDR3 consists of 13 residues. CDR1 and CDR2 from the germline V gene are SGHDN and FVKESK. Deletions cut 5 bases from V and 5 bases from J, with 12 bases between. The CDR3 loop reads CASSSGRGYGYTF. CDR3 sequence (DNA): TGTGCCAGCAGCTCGGGGCGGGGGTATGGCTACACCTTC.

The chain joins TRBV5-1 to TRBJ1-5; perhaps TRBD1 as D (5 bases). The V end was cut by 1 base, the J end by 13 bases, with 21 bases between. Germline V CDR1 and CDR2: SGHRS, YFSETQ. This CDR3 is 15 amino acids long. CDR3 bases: TGCGCCAGCAGCTTGCTGGACAAGTCGGGTGATCATCAGCATTTT. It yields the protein CASSLLDKSGDHQHF.

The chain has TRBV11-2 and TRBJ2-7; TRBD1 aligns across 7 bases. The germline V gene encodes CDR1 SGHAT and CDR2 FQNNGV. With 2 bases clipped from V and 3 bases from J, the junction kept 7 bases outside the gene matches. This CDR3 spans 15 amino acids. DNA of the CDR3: TGTGCCAGCAGCTTAATAAGCGCAGGGGGCTACGAGCAGTACTTC. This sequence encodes CASSLISAGGYEQYF.

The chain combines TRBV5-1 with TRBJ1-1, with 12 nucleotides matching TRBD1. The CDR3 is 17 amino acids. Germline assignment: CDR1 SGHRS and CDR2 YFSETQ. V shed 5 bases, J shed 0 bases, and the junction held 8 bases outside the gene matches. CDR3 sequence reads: CASRFGTGGRLNTEAFF. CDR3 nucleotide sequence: TGCGCCAGCAGGTTCGGGACAGGGGGCAGGTTGAACACTGAAGCTTTCTTT.

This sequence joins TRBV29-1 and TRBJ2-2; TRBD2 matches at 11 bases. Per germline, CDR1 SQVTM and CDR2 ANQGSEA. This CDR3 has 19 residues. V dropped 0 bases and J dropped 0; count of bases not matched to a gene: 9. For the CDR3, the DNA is TGCAGCGTTGAAGATGTGATAGCGGGGGGGTTATCGAACACCGGGGAGCTGTTTTTT. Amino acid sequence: CSVEDVIAGGLSNTGELFF.

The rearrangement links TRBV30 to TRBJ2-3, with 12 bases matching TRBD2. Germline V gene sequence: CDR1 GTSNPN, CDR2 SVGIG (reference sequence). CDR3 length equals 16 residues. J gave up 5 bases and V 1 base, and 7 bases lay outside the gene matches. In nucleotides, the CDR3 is TGTGCCTGGAGTGGGACCCAGACTAGCGGGAGAGATACGCAGTATTTT. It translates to CAWSGTQTSGRDTQYF.

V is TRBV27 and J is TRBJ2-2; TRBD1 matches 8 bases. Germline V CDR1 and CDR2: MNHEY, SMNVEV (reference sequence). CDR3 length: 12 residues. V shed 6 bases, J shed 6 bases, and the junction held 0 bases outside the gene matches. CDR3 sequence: CASRQGAGELFF. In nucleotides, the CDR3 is TGTGCCAGCAGACAGGGGGCCGGGGAGCTGTTTTTT.

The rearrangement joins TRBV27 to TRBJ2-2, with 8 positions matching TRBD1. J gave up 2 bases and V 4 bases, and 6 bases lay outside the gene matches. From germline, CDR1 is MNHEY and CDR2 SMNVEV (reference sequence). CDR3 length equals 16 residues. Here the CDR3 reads CASSSRTGFNTGELFF. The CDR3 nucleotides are TGTGCCAGCAGTTCCAGGACAGGGTTTAACACCGGGGAGCTGTTTTTT.

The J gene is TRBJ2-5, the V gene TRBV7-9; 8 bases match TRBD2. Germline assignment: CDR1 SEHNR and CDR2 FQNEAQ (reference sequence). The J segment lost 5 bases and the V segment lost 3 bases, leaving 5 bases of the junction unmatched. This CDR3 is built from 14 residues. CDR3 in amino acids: CASSFSGGRETQYF. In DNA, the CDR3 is TGTGCCAGCAGCTTCAGCGGGGGAAGGGAGACCCAGTACTTC.

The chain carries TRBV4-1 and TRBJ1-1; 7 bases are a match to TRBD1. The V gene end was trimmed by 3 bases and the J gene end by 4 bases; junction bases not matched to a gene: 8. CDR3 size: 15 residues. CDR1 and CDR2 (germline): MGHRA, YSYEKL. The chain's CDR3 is CASSQSQGQGTEAFF. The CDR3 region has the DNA TGCGCCAGCAGCCAGTCACAGGGGCAGGGCACTGAAGCTTTCTTT.

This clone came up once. CDR3 nucleotides: TGTGCCAGCAGTTACTCGTCGAGCGGGGGGTGGAATGAGCAGTTCTTC. It specifies CASSYSSSGGWNEQFF. The genes are TRBV6-5 and TRBJ2-1; 9 nucleotides align to TRBD2. The germline V gene has CDR1 MNHEY and CDR2 SVGAGI. J lost 7 bases, V lost 0 bases, and 7 bases had no gene match. CDR3 length equals 16 residues.

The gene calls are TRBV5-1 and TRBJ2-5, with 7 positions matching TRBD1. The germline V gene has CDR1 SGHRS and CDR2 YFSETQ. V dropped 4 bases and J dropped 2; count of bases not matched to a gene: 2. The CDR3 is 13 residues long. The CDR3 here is CASSLGQQETQYF. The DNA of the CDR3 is TGCGCCAGCAGCCTGGGACAGCAAGAGACCCAGTACTTC.

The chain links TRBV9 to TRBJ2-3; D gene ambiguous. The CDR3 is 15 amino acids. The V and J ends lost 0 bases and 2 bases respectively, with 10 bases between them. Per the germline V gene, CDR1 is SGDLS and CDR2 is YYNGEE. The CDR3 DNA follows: TGTGCCAGCAGCGTAGATGTCTTGTCCACAGATACGCAGTATTTT. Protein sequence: CASSVDVLSTDTQYF.

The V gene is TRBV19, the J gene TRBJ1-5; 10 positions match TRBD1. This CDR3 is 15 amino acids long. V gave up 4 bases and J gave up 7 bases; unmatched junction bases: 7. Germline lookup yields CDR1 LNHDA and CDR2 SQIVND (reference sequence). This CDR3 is CASSTTGGERQPQHF. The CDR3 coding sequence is TGTGCCAGTAGTACGACAGGGGGCGAAAGGCAGCCCCAGCATTTT.